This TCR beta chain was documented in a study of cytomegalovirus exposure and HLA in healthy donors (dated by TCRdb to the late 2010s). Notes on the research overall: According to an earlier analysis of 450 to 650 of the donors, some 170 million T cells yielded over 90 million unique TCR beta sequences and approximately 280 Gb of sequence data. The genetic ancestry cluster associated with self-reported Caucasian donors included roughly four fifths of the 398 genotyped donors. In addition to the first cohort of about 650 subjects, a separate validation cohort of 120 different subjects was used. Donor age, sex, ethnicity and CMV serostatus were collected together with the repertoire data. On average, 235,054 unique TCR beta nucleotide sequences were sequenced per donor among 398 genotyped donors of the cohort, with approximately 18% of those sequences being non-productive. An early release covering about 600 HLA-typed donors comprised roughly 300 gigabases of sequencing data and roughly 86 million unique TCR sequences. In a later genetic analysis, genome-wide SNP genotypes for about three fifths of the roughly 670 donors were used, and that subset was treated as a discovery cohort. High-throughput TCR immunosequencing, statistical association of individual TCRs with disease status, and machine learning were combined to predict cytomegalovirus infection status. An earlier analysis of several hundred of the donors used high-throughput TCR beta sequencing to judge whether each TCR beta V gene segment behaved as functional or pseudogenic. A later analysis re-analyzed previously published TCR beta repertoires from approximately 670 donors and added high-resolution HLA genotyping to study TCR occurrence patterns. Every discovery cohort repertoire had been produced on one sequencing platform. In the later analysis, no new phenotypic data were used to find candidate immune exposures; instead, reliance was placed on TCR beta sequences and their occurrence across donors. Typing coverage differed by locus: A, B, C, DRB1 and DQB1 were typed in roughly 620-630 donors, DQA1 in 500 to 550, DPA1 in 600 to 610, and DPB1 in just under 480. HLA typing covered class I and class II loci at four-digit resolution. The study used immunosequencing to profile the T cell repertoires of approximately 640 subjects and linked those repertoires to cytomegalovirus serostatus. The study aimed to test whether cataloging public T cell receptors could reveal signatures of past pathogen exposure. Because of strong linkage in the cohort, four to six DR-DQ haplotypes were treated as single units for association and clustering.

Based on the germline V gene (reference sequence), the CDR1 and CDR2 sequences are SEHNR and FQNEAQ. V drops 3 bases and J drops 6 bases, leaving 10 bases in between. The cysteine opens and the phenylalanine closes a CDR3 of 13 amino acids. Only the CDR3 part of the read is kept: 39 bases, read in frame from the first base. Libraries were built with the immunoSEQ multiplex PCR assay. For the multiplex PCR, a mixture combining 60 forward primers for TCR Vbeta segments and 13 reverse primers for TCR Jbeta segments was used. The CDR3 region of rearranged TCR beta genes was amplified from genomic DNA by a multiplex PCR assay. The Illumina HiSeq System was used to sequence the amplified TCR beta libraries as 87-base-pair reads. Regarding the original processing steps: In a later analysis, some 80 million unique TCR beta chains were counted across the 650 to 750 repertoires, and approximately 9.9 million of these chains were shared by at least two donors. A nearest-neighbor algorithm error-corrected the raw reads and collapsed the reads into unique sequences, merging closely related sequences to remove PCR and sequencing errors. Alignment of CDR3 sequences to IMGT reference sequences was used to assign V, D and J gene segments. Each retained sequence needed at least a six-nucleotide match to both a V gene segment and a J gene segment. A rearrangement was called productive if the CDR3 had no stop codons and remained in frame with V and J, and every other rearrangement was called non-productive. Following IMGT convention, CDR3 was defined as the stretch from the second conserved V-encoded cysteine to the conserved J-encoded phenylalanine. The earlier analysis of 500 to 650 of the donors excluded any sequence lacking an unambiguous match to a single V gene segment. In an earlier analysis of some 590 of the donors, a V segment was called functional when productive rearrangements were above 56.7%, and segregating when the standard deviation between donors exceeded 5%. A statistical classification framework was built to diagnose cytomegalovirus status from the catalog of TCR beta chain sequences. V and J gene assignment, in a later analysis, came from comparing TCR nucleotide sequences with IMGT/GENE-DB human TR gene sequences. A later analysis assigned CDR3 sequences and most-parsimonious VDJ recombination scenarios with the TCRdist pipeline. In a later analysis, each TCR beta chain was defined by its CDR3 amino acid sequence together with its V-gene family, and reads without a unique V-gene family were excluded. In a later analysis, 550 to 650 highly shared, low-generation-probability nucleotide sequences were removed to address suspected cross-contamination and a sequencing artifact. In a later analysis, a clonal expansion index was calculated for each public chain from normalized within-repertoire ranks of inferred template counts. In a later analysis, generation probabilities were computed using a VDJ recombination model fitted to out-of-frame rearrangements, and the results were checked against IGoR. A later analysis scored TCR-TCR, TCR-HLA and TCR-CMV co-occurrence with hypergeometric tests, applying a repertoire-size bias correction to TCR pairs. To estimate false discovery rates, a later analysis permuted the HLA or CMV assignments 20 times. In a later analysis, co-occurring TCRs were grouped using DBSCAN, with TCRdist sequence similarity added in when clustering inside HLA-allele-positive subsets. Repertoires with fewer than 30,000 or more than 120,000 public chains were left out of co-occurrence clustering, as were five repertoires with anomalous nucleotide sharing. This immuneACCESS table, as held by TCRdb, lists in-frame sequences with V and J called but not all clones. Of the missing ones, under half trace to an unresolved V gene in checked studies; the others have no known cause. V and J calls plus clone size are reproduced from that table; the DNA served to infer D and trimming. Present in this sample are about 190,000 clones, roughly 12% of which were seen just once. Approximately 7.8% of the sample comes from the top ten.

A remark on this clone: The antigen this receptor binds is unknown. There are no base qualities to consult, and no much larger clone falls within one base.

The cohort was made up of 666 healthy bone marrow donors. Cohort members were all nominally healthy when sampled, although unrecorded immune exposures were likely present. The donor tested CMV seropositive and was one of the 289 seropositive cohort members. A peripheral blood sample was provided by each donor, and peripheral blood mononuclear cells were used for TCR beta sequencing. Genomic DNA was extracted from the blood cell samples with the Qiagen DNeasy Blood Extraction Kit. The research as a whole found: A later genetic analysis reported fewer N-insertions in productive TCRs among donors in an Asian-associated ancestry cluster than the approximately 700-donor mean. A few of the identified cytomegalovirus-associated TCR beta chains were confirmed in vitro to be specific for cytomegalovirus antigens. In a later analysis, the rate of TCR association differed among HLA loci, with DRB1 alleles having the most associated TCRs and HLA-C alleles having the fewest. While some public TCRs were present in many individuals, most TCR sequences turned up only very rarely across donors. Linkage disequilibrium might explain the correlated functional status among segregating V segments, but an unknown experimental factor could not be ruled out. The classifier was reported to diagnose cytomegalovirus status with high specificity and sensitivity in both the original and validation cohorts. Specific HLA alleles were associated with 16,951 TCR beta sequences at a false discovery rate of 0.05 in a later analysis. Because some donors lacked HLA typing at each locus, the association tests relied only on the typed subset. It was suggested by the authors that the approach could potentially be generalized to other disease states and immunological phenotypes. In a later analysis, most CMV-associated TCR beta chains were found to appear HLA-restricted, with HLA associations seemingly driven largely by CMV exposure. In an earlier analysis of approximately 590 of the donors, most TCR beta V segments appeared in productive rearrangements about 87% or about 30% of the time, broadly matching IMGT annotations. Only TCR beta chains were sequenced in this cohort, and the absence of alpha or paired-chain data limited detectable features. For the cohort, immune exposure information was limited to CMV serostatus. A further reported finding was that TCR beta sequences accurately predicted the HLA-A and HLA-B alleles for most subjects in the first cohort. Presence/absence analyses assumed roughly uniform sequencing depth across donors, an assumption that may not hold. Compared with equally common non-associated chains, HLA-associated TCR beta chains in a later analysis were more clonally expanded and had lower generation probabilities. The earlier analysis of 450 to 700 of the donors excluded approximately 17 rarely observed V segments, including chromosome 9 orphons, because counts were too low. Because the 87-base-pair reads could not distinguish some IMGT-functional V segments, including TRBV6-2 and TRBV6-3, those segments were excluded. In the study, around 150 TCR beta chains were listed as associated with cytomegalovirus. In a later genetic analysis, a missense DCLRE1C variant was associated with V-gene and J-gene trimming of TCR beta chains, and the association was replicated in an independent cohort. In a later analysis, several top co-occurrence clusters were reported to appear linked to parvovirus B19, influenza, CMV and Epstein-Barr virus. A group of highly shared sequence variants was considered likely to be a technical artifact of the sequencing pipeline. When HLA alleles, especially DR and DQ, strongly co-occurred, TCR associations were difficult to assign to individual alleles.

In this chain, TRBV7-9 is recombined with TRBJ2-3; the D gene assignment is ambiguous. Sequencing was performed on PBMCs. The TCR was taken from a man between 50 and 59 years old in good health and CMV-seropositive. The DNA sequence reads TGTGCCAGCAGCTTTCCTCCCCCGGATACGCAGTATTTT. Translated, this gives CASSFPPPDTQYF.